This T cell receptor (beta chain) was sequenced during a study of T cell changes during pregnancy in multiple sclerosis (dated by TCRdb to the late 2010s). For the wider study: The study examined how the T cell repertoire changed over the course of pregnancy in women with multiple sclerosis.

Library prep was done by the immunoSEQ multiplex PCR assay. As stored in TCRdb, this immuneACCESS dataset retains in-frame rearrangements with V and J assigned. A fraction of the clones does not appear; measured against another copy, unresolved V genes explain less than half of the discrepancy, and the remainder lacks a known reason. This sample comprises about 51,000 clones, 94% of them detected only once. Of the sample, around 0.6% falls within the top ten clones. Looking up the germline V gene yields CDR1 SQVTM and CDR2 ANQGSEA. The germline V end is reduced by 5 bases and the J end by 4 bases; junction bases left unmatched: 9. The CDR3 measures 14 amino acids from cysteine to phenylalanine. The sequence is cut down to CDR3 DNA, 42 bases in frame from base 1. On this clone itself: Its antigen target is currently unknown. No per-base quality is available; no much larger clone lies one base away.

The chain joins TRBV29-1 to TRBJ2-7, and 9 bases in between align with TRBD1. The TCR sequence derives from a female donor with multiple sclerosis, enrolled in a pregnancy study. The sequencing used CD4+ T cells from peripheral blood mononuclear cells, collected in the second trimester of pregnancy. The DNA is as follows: TGCAGCGTTCGTGGGACAGGGATCGGGTACGAGCAGTACTTC. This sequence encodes CSVRGTGIGYEQYF.